A selection of T cell receptor beta chains follows, all from one sample in a study of T cells in narcolepsy. Using immunoSEQ multiplex PCR, the repertoire was profiled, and TCRdb retains in-frame clones only, with some absent. The sample carries some 10,000 clones, approximately 94% recorded once. The sequenced sample consisted of CD45RA- memory CD4+ T cells from PBMCs. The receptor set was obtained from a human donor with narcolepsy. The CDR3 runs from the conserved cysteine through the conserved F or W. Clone size is not always given. Where it is, it says once, few, many or a class for expanded clones.

clone_size: NA
v_call: TRBV19
cdr3_length: 17
j_call: TRBJ2-1
cdr3_aa: CASSISHDRTKYNEQFF

clone_size: NA
v_call: TRBV7-3
cdr3_length: 13
j_call: TRBJ2-2
cdr3_aa: CASSLDPTGELFF

clone_size: NA
v_call: TRBV2
cdr3_length: 13
j_call: TRBJ2-2
cdr3_aa: CASSGGRAGELFF

clone_size: NA
v_call: TRBV18
cdr3_length: 15
j_call: TRBJ2-1
cdr3_aa: CASSPARGLVDEQFF

clone_size: few
v_call: TRBV7-9
cdr3_length: 15
j_call: TRBJ2-1
cdr3_aa: CASSLAGQTYNEQFF

clone_size: once
v_call: TRBV27
cdr3_length: 19
j_call: TRBJ1-2
cdr3_aa: CASSPYRGKPKLVDFGYTF

clone_size: NA
v_call: TRBV6-5
cdr3_length: 12
j_call: TRBJ1-5
cdr3_aa: CASRSQNQPQHF

clone_size: NA
v_call: TRBV29-1
cdr3_length: 15
j_call: TRBJ1-2
cdr3_aa: CSVEGSDRANYGYTF

clone_size: NA
v_call: TRBV6-5
cdr3_length: 11
j_call: TRBJ1-2
cdr3_aa: CASRNTGGYTF

clone_size: NA
v_call: TRBV19
cdr3_length: 15
j_call: TRBJ1-1
cdr3_aa: CASSIDLTGDTEAFF

clone_size: NA
v_call: TRBV9
cdr3_length: 15
j_call: TRBJ2-7
cdr3_aa: CASSVAGGSLGEQYF

clone_size: NA
v_call: TRBV7-9
cdr3_length: 14
j_call: TRBJ2-1
cdr3_aa: CASSSASGRYEQFF

clone_size: once
v_call: TRBV18
cdr3_length: 13
j_call: TRBJ1-1
cdr3_aa: CASSPAVSDEAFF

clone_size: NA
v_call: TRBV15
cdr3_length: 15
j_call: TRBJ2-3
cdr3_aa: CATSPGLSPTDTQYF

clone_size: NA
v_call: TRBV14
cdr3_length: 15
j_call: TRBJ1-1
cdr3_aa: CASSPINNPRTEAFF

clone_size: NA
v_call: TRBV7-9
cdr3_length: 17
j_call: TRBJ2-5
cdr3_aa: CASSPRTGKRAQETQYF

clone_size: NA
v_call: TRBV7-6
cdr3_length: 15
j_call: TRBJ2-7
cdr3_aa: CASQLGAGPAYEQYF

clone_size: NA
v_call: TRBV7-9
cdr3_length: 13
j_call: TRBJ2-7
cdr3_aa: CASSFSGESEQHF

clone_size: NA
v_call: TRBV5-4
cdr3_length: 15
j_call: TRBJ2-5
cdr3_aa: CASSWGLAGEETQYF

clone_size: once
v_call: TRBV5-1
cdr3_length: 14
j_call: TRBJ1-6
cdr3_aa: CASSFGDGRSPLHF